The 22 T cell receptor beta chains in this list originate from one sample, sequenced in a study of blood T cell repertoires in COVID-19. Profiled with immunoSEQ multiplex PCR; TCRdb holds only in-frame clones, not every one. The table lists fewer than 350,000 clones, around nine tenths of them singletons. The sequencing sample was made of peripheral blood. The receptors were gathered from a woman in her sixties with COVID-19, enrolled during active disease.

The chain uses TRBV9 and TRBJ2-7; 8 bases match TRBD2. V gave up 0 bases and J gave up 2 bases; unmatched junction bases: 7. This CDR3 has 16 residues. The germline V gene encodes CDR1 SGDLS and CDR2 YYNGEE. CDR3 in amino acids: CASSVGGSGVPYEQYF. The CDR3 DNA is TGTGCCAGCAGCGTAGGAGGTAGCGGGGTCCCCTACGAGCAGTACTTC. The whole variable domain, remainder taken from reference TRBV9 and TRBJ2-7, is DSGVTQTPKHLITATGQRVTLRCSPRSGDLSVYWYQQSLDQGLQFLIQYYNGEERAKGNILERFSAQQFPDLHSELNLSSLELGDSALYFCASSVGGSGVPYEQYFGPGTRLTVT.

V is TRBV5-1 and J is TRBJ2-1; 7 bases are a match to TRBD2. The germline CDR1 and CDR2 sequences are SGHRS and YFSETQ. V shed 1 base and J 5 bases; nucleotides not matched to a gene: 9. This CDR3 has 16 residues. CDR3 bases: TGCGCCAGCAGCTTGCTGGCTAGCGGAGGGGACAATGAGCAGTTCTTC. It codes for CASSLLASGGDNEQFF.

The CDR3 nucleotides read TGTGCCAGCAGCGGGCGACAGGGGTTGAACGAGCAGTACTTC. This encodes CASSGRQGLNEQYF. V gene TRBV9 combines with J gene TRBJ2-7; 8 bases map to TRBD1. The germline V gene has CDR1 SGDLS and CDR2 YYNGEE. The CDR3 is made up of 14 amino acids. V lost 3 bases and J lost 5; bases outside the gene matches: 7.

The genes are TRBV7-6 and TRBJ2-2; D is perhaps TRBD1 (6 bases). The CDR3 is 16 residues long. Germline CDR1 and CDR2: SGHVS and FNYEAQ. V lost 4 bases and J 1 base, leaving 13 bases between the germline ends. The CDR3 reads CASSSGPGQNTGELFF. DNA of the CDR3: TGTGCCAGCAGCTCCGGGCCGGGACAGAACACCGGGGAGCTGTTTTTT.

The J gene is TRBJ1-1, the V gene TRBV30; maybe TRBD1 (6 bases). This CDR3 comprises 12 residues. Trimming removed 7 bases at V and 4 bases at J, with 13 bases between. Germline-derived CDR1 and CDR2 are GTSNPN and SVGIG (reference sequence). The CDR3 protein is CAYHRVFTEAFF. For the CDR3, the DNA is TGTGCCTACCACAGGGTTTTCACTGAAGCTTTCTTT.

The V call is TRBV2, the J call TRBJ1-6; tentative D call: TRBD1 (5 bases). Trimming removed 6 bases at V and 7 bases at J, with 13 bases between. The CDR3 is 14 amino acids. Germline V gene sequence: CDR1 SNHLY, CDR2 FYNNEI. This CDR3 reads CASSSGTSNSPLHF. DNA of the CDR3: TGTGCCAGCAGCTCCGGGACTTCCAATTCACCCCTCCACTTT.

The genes are TRBV29-1 and TRBJ1-3, with 7 bases that match TRBD1. The CDR3 has 12 amino acids. Per germline, CDR1 SQVTM and CDR2 ANQGSEA. CDR3 sequence (DNA): TGCACGGGACAGACCTCTGGAAACACCATATATTTT. It yields the protein CTGQTSGNTIYF.

The genes are TRBV5-4 and TRBJ2-5; 10 nucleotides match TRBD2. Germline CDR1 SGHNT, CDR2 YYREEE (reference sequence). Germline trimming cut 5 bases from V and 4 bases from J; bases unmatched to any gene: 5. The CDR3 covers 14 residues. In nucleotides, the CDR3 is TGTGCCAGCAGGGAACTAGCGGGGCTAGAGACCCAGTACTTC. Amino acid sequence: CASRELAGLETQYF.

The CDR3 bases are TGTGCCAGCTCAGCCGGGACAGGGAACACTGAAGCTTTCTTT. It is translated as CASSAGTGNTEAFF. V is TRBV18 and J is TRBJ1-1; 8 bases match TRBD1. Germline V CDR1 and CDR2: KGHSH, LQKENI. The CDR3 extends over 14 amino acids. The junction had 3 bases not matched to a gene; V was cut back by 5 bases and J by 1 base.

The rearrangement links TRBV28 to TRBJ2-1; a weak D match, TRBD2 (6 bases). Per germline, CDR1 MDHEN and CDR2 SYDVKM. The CDR3 runs 15 residues. Trimming left V 8 bases short and J 9 bases short, with 23 bases between. Here the CDR3 DNA reads TGTGCCAGCGGAAACTGGGACTCAACTGGATCTGAGCAGTTCTTC. This encodes CASGNWDSTGSEQFF.

The chain recombines TRBV18 with TRBJ1-2; 7 bases are a match to TRBD1. The junction had 4 bases not matched to a gene; V was cut back by 3 bases and J by 0 bases. Germline V gene lookup returns CDR1 KGHSH and CDR2 LQKENI. This CDR3 has 15 amino acids. The CDR3 DNA reads TGTGCCAGCTCACCGACGGACAGGTCTAACTATGGCTACACCTTC. This sequence encodes CASSPTDRSNYGYTF.

V and J are TRBV10-1 and TRBJ1-1; perhaps TRBD1 as D (5 bases). V lost 4 bases and J 7 bases, leaving 10 bases between the germline ends. The CDR3 length is 12 residues. CDR1 and CDR2 from the germline V gene are WNHNN and SYGVQD (reference sequence). In DNA form, the CDR3 reads TGCGCCAGCAGTGCGGGGGGACTTGAAGCTTTCTTT. Translating it yields CASSAGGLEAFF.

The rearrangement links TRBV19 to TRBJ1-2; D gene uncertain. The V gene's germline CDR1 is LNHDA and CDR2 SQIVND (reference sequence). CDR3 length equals 13 residues. V gave up 5 bases and J gave up 2 bases, with 9 bases separating them. CDR3 region: CASSRERNYGYTF. The DNA for the CDR3 is TGTGCCAGTAGTCGGGAGAGGAACTATGGCTACACCTTC.

The chain links TRBV15 to TRBJ1-4; D not certain. The germline V gene encodes CDR1 LNHNV and CDR2 YYDKDF (reference sequence). This CDR3 contains 16 residues. V lost 1 base to trimming and J lost 0 bases, with 9 bases between them. This chain's CDR3 is CATSRVTGSTNEKLFF. The CDR3, as DNA: TGTGCCACCAGCAGAGTAACGGGGTCAACTAATGAAAAACTGTTTTTT.

The sample holds one count of this clone. The rearrangement joins TRBV11-2 to TRBJ2-1, with D maybe TRBD1 (6 bases). The CDR3 runs 16 residues. The V end lost 3 bases, the J end lost 1 base, and 13 bases lay between the germline ends. Germline CDR1 SGHAT, CDR2 FQNNGV. The CDR3 DNA follows: TGTGCCAGCAGCTTTCGACCAACAGGGTCCTACAATGAGCAGTTCTTC. This codes for CASSFRPTGSYNEQFF.

The chain couples TRBV5-1 to TRBJ2-7; D perhaps matches TRBD1 (6 bases). Per the germline V gene, CDR1 is SGHRS and CDR2 is YFSETQ. V gave up 4 bases and J gave up 2 bases, with 28 bases separating them. The CDR3 sequence is 19 residues long. Written as DNA, the CDR3 is TGCGCCAGCAGCCGCCAGCCAAGCAACCGGGACATCCCTCCCTACGAGCAGTACTTC. It encodes CASSRQPSNRDIPPYEQYF.

The rearrangement links TRBV9 to TRBJ1-1; 7 bases agree with TRBD1. The CDR3 covers 15 residues. Germline trimming cut 2 bases from V and 1 base from J; bases unmatched to any gene: 5. Germline V lookup: CDR1 SGDLS, CDR2 YYNGEE. The CDR3 sequence: CASSVRDSPNTEAFF. CDR3 coding DNA: TGTGCCAGCAGCGTGAGGGACAGCCCGAACACTGAAGCTTTCTTT.

V gene TRBV9 combines with J gene TRBJ2-7; D is perhaps TRBD2 (5 bases). The CDR3 contains 15 residues. Per germline, CDR1 SGDLS and CDR2 YYNGEE. Trimming took off 0 bases at V and 0 bases at J, with 10 bases between the two ends. The CDR3 DNA is TGTGCCAGCAGCGTAGGCCCGGGGTACTCCTACGAGCAGTACTTC. Translating gives CASSVGPGYSYEQYF.

The count of this clone is one. This chain connects TRBV9 to TRBJ2-7; a possible D gene is TRBD1 (5 bases). In germline, CDR1 is SGDLS, CDR2 YYNGEE. Trimming stripped 0 bases from V and 4 bases from J, with 11 bases between. This CDR3 has 14 amino acids. The CDR3 bases are TGTGCCAGCAGCGTAGAGCCGACAGCGTACGAGCAGTACTTC. Translated, it gives CASSVEPTAYEQYF.

This chain connects TRBV10-3 to TRBJ2-1, with TRBD1 matching 10 bases. The germline CDR1 and CDR2 sequences are ENHRY and SYGVKD. The J segment lost 4 bases and the V segment lost 4 bases, leaving 13 bases of the junction unmatched. The CDR3 spans 18 residues. In nucleotides, the CDR3 is TGTGCCATCAGTGGACCAGAGACAGGGGGCCCTCGATACAATGAGCAGTTCTTC. It encodes CAISGPETGGPRYNEQFF.

This clone came up a few times. This sequence joins TRBV24-1 and TRBJ2-2; tentative D call: TRBD2 (6 bases). The CDR3 contains 16 residues. Trimming removed 9 bases at V and 1 base at J, with 17 bases between. Germline loops: CDR1 KGHDR, CDR2 SFDVKD. The CDR3 loop is CATRESGGKNTGELFF. In nucleotides, the CDR3 is TGTGCCACCCGGGAGAGTGGCGGGAAGAACACCGGGGAGCTGTTTTTT.

This chain connects TRBV11-2 to TRBJ2-3, with D perhaps matching TRBD1 (6 bases). CDR3 length: 12 amino acids. Trimming shortened V by 6 bases and J by 4 bases, and 8 bases separated the two germline ends. CDR1 is SGHAT and CDR2 is FQNNGV in the germline V gene. CDR3 sequence reads: CASRQGADTQYF. CDR3 coding DNA: TGTGCCAGCAGACAGGGAGCAGATACGCAGTATTTT.